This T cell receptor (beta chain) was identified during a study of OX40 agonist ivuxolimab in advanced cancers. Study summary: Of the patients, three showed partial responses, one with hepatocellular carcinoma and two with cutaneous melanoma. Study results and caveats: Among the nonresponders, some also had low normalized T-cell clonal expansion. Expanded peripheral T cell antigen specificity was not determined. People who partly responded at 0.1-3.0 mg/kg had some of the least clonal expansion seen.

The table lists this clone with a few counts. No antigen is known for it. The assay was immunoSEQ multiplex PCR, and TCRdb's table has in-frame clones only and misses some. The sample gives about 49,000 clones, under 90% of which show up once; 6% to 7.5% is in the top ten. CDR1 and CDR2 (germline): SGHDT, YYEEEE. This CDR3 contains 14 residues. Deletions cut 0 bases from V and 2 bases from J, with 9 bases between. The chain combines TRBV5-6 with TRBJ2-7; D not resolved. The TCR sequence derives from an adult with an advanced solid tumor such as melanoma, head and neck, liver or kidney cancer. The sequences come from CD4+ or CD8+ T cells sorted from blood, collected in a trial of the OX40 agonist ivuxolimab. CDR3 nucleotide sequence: TGTGCCAGCAGCTTGGGTAGTCAAACCTACGAGCAGTACTTC. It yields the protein CASSLGSQTYEQYF.